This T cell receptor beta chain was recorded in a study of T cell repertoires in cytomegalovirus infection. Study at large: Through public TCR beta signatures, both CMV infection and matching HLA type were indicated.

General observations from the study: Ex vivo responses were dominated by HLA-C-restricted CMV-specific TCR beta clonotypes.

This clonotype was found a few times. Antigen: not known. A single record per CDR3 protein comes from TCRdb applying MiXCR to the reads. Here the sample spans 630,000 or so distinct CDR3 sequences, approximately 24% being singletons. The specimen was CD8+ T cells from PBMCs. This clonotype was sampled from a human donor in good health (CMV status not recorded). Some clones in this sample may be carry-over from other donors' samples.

The CDR3 is CATSRDLSTDTQYF. The CDR3 nucleotides are TGTGCCACATCGCGGGACCTAAGCACAGATACGCAGTATTTT. This chain links TRBV15 with TRBJ2-3; D might be TRBD2 (6 bases). Germline CDR1 is LNHNV and CDR2 is YYDKDF (reference sequence). Between the trimmed V and J ends, which lost 9 bases and 0 bases, there was a span of 13 bases. The CDR3 covers 14 residues.